This TCR beta chain is from a study of Graves' ophthalmopathy and Graves' hyperthyroidism. Findings and caveats of the study: Using 13 signatures, a model distinguished ophthalmopathy from stable hyperthyroidism, reaching about 85% sensitivity and about 81% specificity.

The authors amplified TCR beta CDR3 regions, and they did so from RNA transcripts for repertoire sequencing. Second-round multiplex PCR followed a first-round RT-PCR using HTBI primers. TCRdb independently ran MiXCR on the multiplex PCR reads; one entry per CDR3 protein. The sample contains around 600,000 distinct CDR3 sequences, 35% to 45% of which appear only once. This clonotype was detected a few times. Its target is unknown. Germline CDR1 is MNHEY and CDR2 is SMNVEV (reference sequence). V lost 3 bases and J lost 4, with 7 bases in between. The CDR3 sequence is 14 residues long. As the starting material, over 9 ml of fresh peripheral blood yielded the PBMCs.

This chain uses TRBV27 with TRBJ1-6; D gene uncertain. Sequenced sample: peripheral blood. This receptor was taken from an adult man with Graves' ophthalmopathy. CDR3 sequence (DNA): TGTGCCAGCAGTTTTTCACAGTATAATTCACCCCTCCACTTT. Its protein product is CASSFSQYNSPLHF.